The clone carrying this TCR beta chain has more than one count but fewer than ten. Antigen specificity is unknown. The sample is drawn from a study of cytomegalovirus exposure and HLA in healthy donors. Primers for the PCR totalled 60 Vbeta and 13 Jbeta. The data were produced by immunoSEQ multiplex PCR, yet TCRdb's version contains in-frame clones alone and is incomplete. The sample carries around 44,000 clones, 87% recorded once. Study conclusions and caveats: Sequences of the TCR beta chain were said to predict the HLA-A and HLA-B alleles of most subjects accurately. Reportedly, fewer N-insertions than the approximately 600-donor mean appeared in an Asian-associated ancestry cluster in a later analysis. An apparent linkage of common viral pathogens to several of the most significant clusters emerged in a later analysis.

V gave up 5 bases and J gave up 4 bases, with 8 bases separating them. Germline lookup yields CDR1 SEHNR and CDR2 FQNEAQ (reference sequence). This CDR3 has 12 amino acids. The V and J genes are TRBV7-9 and TRBJ1-2, with no clear D. The receptor was isolated from a woman between 35 and 50 years old in good health and CMV-seropositive. The sequenced material came from PBMCs. The CDR3 spells CASSPPGYGYTF. As DNA, the CDR3 is TGTGCCAGCAGCCCCCCCGGCTATGGCTACACCTTC.